This T cell receptor beta chain was profiled in a study of T cell repertoires in cytomegalovirus infection. Study-wide context: Well-studied HLA-B-restricted CMV epitopes were used in the study alongside recently identified HLA-C-restricted ones.

V lost 7 bases and J lost 7, with 22 bases in between. The length of the CDR3 is 15 residues. CDR1 is LNHDA and CDR2 is SQIVND in the germline V gene (reference sequence). This clonotype was seen a few times. Its antigen is not identified. Study-level points and caveats: CMV-specific TCR beta clonotypes restricted by HLA-C were the ones dominating the ex vivo response.

TCRdb reanalysed the reads using MiXCR and keeps one entry per CDR3 protein. Of some 62,000 distinct CDR3 sequences in the sample, roughly 21% are singletons; the top ten hold 73%. The sample consisted of CD8+ T cells from cultured PBMCs, taken from culture after CMV antigen stimulation. The receptor was derived from a human donor in good health (CMV status not recorded). Some clones in this sample may be carry-over from other donors' samples. The rearrangement links TRBV19 to TRBJ1-2; weak D call: TRBD1 (6 bases). The CDR3 loop is CASTESRGGLGGYTF. The CDR3 DNA reads TGTGCCAGTACCGAATCGAGAGGGGGTTTAGGTGGCTACACCTTC.